This T cell receptor (beta chain) appears in the sequencing data of a study of human T cells and chemical hapten exposure. Whole-study context: The patch tests put 0.01% DPC on the skin of the upper back and were read 6 days later. General study points: No alteration of TCRs above 1 in 1000 frequency was seen with DPC sensitization.

Time point specified: patch test 2, 6 weeks after DPC sensitization. Treatment given: therapeutic diphenylcyclopropenone sensitization with weekly scalp DPC. Individual cDNA molecules received unique molecular identifiers in the library. TCRdb processed the RACE reads anew with MiXCR; each CDR3 protein has one entry. The sample lists 95,000 or so distinct CDR3 sequences, about 10% occurring once. With respect to this clonotype: Its matching antigen is unknown.

The junction had 6 bases not matched to a gene; V was cut back by 7 bases and J by 2 bases. CDR3 length equals 14 residues. The sequence derives from a middle-aged woman with alopecia areata. Some clones in this sample may be carry-over from other donors' samples. The chain joins TRBV12-3 or TRBV12-4 to TRBJ2-7, with TRBD2 identical over 9 bases. Sequenced here: whole blood, sampled in connection with sensitization to the hapten diphenylcyclopropenone (DPC). The CDR3 nucleotides are TGTGCCAGCACCCTAGGCGGGGGGGCCTACGAGCAGTACTTC. It yields the protein CASTLGGGAYEQYF.